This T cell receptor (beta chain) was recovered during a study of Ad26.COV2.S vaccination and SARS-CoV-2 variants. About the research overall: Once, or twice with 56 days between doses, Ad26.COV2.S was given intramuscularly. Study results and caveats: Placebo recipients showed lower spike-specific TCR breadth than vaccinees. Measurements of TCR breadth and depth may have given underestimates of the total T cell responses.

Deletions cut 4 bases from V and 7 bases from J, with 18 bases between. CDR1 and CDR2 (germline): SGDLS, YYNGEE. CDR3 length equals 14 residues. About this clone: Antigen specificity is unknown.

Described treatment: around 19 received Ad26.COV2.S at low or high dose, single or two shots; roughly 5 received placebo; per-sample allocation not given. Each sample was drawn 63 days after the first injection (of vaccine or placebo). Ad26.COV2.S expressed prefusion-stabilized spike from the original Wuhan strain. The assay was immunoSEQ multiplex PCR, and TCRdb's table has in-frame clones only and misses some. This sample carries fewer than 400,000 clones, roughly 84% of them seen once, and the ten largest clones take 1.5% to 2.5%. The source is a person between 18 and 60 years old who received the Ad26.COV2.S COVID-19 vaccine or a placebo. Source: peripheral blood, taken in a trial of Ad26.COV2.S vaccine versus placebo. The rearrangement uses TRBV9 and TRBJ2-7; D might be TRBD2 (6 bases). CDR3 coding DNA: TGTGCCAGCAGCCCACGACTAGGAGGAATGGAGCAGTACTTC. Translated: CASSPRLGGMEQYF.